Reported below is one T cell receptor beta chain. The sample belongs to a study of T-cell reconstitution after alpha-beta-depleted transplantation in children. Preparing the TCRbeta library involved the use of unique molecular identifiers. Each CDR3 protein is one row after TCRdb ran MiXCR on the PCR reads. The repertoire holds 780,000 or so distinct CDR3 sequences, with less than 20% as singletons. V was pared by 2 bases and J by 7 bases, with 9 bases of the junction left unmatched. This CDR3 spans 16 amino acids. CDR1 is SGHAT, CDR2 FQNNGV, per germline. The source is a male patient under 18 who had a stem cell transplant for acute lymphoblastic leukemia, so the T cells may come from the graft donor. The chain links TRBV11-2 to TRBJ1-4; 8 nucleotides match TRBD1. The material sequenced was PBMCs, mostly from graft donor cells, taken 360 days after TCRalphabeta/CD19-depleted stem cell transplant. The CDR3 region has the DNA TGTGCCAGCAGCTTATCCCGGACAGGGTGGAGTGAAAAACTGTTTTTT. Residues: CASSLSRTGWSEKLFF.